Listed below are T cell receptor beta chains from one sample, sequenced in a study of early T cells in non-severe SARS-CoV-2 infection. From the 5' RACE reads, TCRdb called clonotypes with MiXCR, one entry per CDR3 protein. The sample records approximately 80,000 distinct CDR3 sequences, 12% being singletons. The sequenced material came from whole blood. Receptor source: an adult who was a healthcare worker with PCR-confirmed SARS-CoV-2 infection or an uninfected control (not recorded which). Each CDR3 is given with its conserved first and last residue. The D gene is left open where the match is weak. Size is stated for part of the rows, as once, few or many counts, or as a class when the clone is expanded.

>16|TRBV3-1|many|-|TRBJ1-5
TGTGCCAGCAGCCAAGGAATCGCCTATAGCAATCAGCCCCAGCATTTT
CASSQGIAYSNQPQHF
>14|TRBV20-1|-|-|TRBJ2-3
TGCAGTGCTGGCGGAGGGGGGGGGAGAGATACGCAGTATTTT
CSAGGGGGRDTQYF
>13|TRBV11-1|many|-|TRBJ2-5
TGTGCCAGCAGCCCTCCGGGAGAAGAGACCCAGTACTTC
CASSPPGEETQYF
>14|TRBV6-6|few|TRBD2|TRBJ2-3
TGTGCCAGCGGGCGGGAGAGAGAAACAGATACGCAGTATTTT
CASGRERETDTQYF
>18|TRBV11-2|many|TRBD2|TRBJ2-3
TGTGCCAGCAGCTTATGGCCCGGCGGGAGCGTGAGCACAGATACGCAGTATTTT
CASSLWPGGSVSTDTQYF
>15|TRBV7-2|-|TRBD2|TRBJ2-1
TGTGCCAGCAGCTTAGCAGCGGGAAGCTACAATGAGCAGTTCTTC
CASSLAAGSYNEQFF
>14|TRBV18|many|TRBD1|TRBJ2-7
TGTGCCAGCTCACCACGGGACAGGGTGTACGAGCAGTACTTC
CASSPRDRVYEQYF
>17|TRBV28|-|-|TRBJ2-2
TGTGCCACCCTCAGAGGGTACCTAACCTCAAACACCGGGGAGCTGTTTTTT
CATLRGYLTSNTGELFF
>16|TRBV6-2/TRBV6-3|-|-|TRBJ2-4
TGTGCCAGCGGATTCTGGGGAGGTAGCGGAGTAAACATTCAGTACTTC
CASGFWGGSGVNIQYF
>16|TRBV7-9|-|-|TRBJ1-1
TGTGCCAGCATCCGTCCCCGAGGGTTGATGGACACTGAAGCTTTCTTT
CASIRPRGLMDTEAFF
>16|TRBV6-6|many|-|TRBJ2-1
TGTGCCAGCACCCCCTCGGTCACCGGCCCCTATAATGAGCAGTTCTTC
CASTPSVTGPYNEQFF
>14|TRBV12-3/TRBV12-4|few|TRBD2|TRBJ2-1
TGTGCCAGTAGCGGGAGGGGGGGATACAATGAGCAGTTCTTC
CASSGRGGYNEQFF
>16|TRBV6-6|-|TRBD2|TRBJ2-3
TGTGCCAGCAGTTCCGAAGTAGCGGGTCTCACAGATACGCAGTATTTT
CASSSEVAGLTDTQYF
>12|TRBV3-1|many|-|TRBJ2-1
TGTGCCAGCAGCCAAGATGGGAGGGAGCAGTTCTTC
CASSQDGREQFF
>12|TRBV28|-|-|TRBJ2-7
TGTGCCAGCAGGACAGGCATCTACGAGCAGTACTTC
CASRTGIYEQYF
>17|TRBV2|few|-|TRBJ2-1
TGTGCCAGCAGCCTCTCGGAGGTAGCCCCGCCCTACAATGAGCAGTTCTTC
CASSLSEVAPPYNEQFF
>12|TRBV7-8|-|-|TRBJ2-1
TGTGCCAGCAGCTTAGGAGGTCATGAGCAGTTCTTC
CASSLGGHEQFF
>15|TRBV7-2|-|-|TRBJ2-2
TGTGCCAGCAGCACGGACCTTCCGAGCACCGGGGAGCTGTTTTTT
CASSTDLPSTGELFF
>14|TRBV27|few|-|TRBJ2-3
TGTGCCAGCAGTTTTGTAGCCCTCGAGAATACGCAGTATTTT
CASSFVALENTQYF
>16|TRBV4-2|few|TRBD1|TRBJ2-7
TGTGCCAGCAGCCAAGCCCCGGGACAGGGGACCTACGAGCAGTACTTC
CASSQAPGQGTYEQYF
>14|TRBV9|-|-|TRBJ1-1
TGTGCCAGCAGCGTAGGAGGAGGAAGCACTGAAGCTTTCTTT
CASSVGGGSTEAFF
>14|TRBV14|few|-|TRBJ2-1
TGTGCCAGCAGCCACTCGGCAAGAGACAATGAGCAGTTCTTC
CASSHSARDNEQFF
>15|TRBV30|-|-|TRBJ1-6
TGTGCCTGGAGTGGACGCAATAACTATAATTCACCCCTCCACTTT
CAWSGRNNYNSPLHF
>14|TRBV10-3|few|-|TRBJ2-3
TGTGCCATCAGTGAGTCGGAGGGATCAGATACGCAGTATTTT
CAISESEGSDTQYF
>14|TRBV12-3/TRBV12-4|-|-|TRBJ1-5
TGTGCCAGCAGTTTATCGGCAGGAGGACAGCCCCAGCATTTT
CASSLSAGGQPQHF
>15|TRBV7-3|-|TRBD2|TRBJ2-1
TGTGCCAGCAGCCCCGATCCTCGGACTAGACATGAGCAGTTCTTC
CASSPDPRTRHEQFF
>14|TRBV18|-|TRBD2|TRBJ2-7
TGTGCCAGCTCACCACCAAGCGGGAGGTACGAGCAGTACTTC
CASSPPSGRYEQYF
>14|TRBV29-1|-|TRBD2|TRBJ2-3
TGCAGCGCACGGACTAGCGGGACTGCAGATACGCAGTATTTT
CSARTSGTADTQYF
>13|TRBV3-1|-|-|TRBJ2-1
TGTGCCAGCAGCCAAGATACACGAGATGAGCAGTTCTTC
CASSQDTRDEQFF
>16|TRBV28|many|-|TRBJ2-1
TGTGCCAGCAGTTTGGCCGCTAGCGTGGGTGTGAATGAGCAGTTCTTC
CASSLAASVGVNEQFF
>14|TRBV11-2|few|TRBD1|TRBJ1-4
TGTGCCAGCAGCCCAGACAGGGGTTCTGAAAAACTGTTTTTT
CASSPDRGSEKLFF
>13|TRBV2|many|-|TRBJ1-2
TGTGCCAGCAGTGGACAGACATTCTATGGCTACACCTTC
CASSGQTFYGYTF
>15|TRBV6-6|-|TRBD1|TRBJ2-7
TGTGCCAGCAGCCTCCCCGGGGACAGCTCCTACGAGCAGTACTTC
CASSLPGDSSYEQYF
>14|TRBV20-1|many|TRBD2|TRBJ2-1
TGCAGTGCTAGCGGGAGGGCGGCCTACAATGAGCAGTTCTTC
CSASGRAAYNEQFF
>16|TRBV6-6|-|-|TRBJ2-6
TGTGCCAGCAGTTACTCGACTAGTTACGGGGCCAACGTCCTGACTTTC
CASSYSTSYGANVLTF